This T cell receptor (beta chain) originates from a study of T-cell reconstitution after alpha-beta-depleted transplantation in children. Germline V gene lookup returns CDR1 MGHDK and CDR2 SYGVNS. The CDR3 contains 17 residues. Losses at the gene ends were 3 bases for V and 4 bases for J; bases not matched to a gene: 9. There are a few counts of this clonotype. Unique molecular identifiers were built into the TCRbeta library. TCRdb independently ran MiXCR on the PCR reads; one entry per CDR3 protein. This sample has around 380,000 distinct CDR3 sequences, with under 13% found just once. The specimen was PBMCs from the stem cell graft donor, collected from the stem cell graft. The V call is TRBV25-1, the J call TRBJ2-1; 10 bases map to TRBD1. This TCR derives from a human donor who donated a stem cell graft to a child with acute myeloid leukemia. CDR3 sequence reads: CASSDKGDRGIYNEQFF. The CDR3 DNA sequence: TGTGCCAGCAGTGACAAGGGGGACAGGGGTATATACAATGAGCAGTTCTTC.